This T cell receptor beta chain was captured in a study of metastatic and nonmetastatic thyroid tumors. Study-wide background: Blood and tumor or nodule tissue repertoires from malignant and benign thyroid patients were compared.

TCRdb re-called clones from the PCR reads using MiXCR. This table has under 20,000 clones, 21% appearing once. This CDR3 spans 12 amino acids. Germline-derived CDR1 and CDR2 are SQVTM and ANQGSEA. Between the trimmed V and J ends, which lost 4 bases and 7 bases, there was a span of 13 bases. There are many counts of this clone. No patient had received any treatment before thyroid surgery. This chain links TRBV29-1 with TRBJ2-5; a possible D gene is TRBD2 (6 bases). This TCR was sampled from a female donor with papillary thyroid cancer or a benign thyroid nodule (not recorded which). Some clones in this sample may be carry-over from other donors' samples. Sequenced sample: tumor tissue. The CDR3 coding sequence is TGCAGCGTTGGGGGGGAAGGAGGGACCCAGTACTTC. This translates into CSVGGEGGTQYF.